The rows below give T cell receptor beta chains drawn from one sample of a study of tumor and adjacent non-tumor tissue in lung cancer. One entry per CDR3 protein results from TCRdb running MiXCR on the multiplex PCR reads. The data contain over 85,000 distinct CDR3 sequences, under 90% of them singletons. Material for sequencing was lung tumor tissue. These TCRs come from a man aged 65 to 79 with non-small cell lung cancer. Both conserved end residues are part of each CDR3. The order of the fields is V gene, CDR3 length, D gene, CDR3 protein. A D gene is named only where the DNA matches it firmly.

TRBV29-1 13 - CNVSRRADTEAFF
TRBV29-1 13 - CSVEGPRQRHAFF
TRBV6-1 12 TRBD1 CASGQGTNTQYF
TRBV11-3 13 - CANSQSGVHGYSF
TRBV11-2 14 - CASSLQASRREQYF
TRBV29-1 12 - CSWERGGRTQYF
TRBV2 15 TRBD2 CASNEGLAGADTQYF
TRBV29-1 14 TRBD2 CRADVAGGIRELFF
TRBV4-3 15 - CAITPKTGYKNIQYF
TRBV4-2 16 TRBD2 CANYGLAGVGTGELYF
TRBV20-1 15 - CIARDLERVGTEAFF